The 6 T cell receptor beta chains listed next were all sequenced from one sample in a study of T cell changes during pregnancy in multiple sclerosis. TCRdb keeps only in-frame clones here, not all; method: immunoSEQ multiplex PCR. The sample carries 60,000 to 90,000 clones, 93% recorded once. The sample consisted of peripheral blood, taken after pregnancy. These receptor sequences come from a female donor in good health, enrolled as a control in a pregnancy study.

The J gene is TRBJ2-4, the V gene TRBV27, with 7 positions matching TRBD2. This CDR3 spans 14 amino acids. After removal of 6 bases from V and 1 base from J, the junction contained 3 bases not matched to a gene. Germline V gene lookup returns CDR1 MNHEY and CDR2 SMNVEV (reference sequence). CDR3 DNA sequence: TGTGCCAGCAGCTTTAGCGGGGCCAAAAACATTCAGTACTTC. It encodes CASSFSGAKNIQYF.

This clone is a singleton in its sample. This chain connects TRBV4-2 to TRBJ1-4, with a tentative D call TRBD1 (6 bases). The CDR3 length is 19 residues. Trimming pared 0 bases from V and 4 bases from J, leaving 21 bases between. Germline CDR1 and CDR2: LGHNA and YNFKEQ. DNA of the CDR3: TGTGCCAGCAGCCAAGATCCCGCAGGGGCCGAGGCCTATAATGAAAAACTGTTTTTT. Translated, it gives CASSQDPAGAEAYNEKLFF.

This chain uses TRBV7-3 with TRBJ1-1, with a weak D call TRBD1 (6 bases). The germline V gene encodes CDR1 SGHTA and CDR2 FQGTGA. CDR3 size: 15 residues. Trimming stripped 2 bases from V and 1 base from J, with 11 bases between. CDR3 in DNA: TGTGCCAGCAGCTTAGACGGGACACCGAACACTGAAGCTTTCTTT. This sequence encodes CASSLDGTPNTEAFF. The full variable domain, its missing parts supplied by reference TRBV7-3 and TRBJ1-1, is GAGVSQTPSNKVTEKGKYVELRCDPISGHTALYWYRQSLGQGPEFLIYFQGTGAADDSGLPNDRFFAVRPEGSVSTLKIQRTERGDSAVYLCASSLDGTPNTEAFFGQGTRLTVV.

In nucleotides, the CDR3 is TGTGCCACCAGCACACAACAGGGAAACACCATATATTTT. Translating it yields CATSTQQGNTIYF. The rearrangement joins TRBV15 to TRBJ1-3; D ambiguous. The CDR3 is made up of 13 amino acids. With 4 bases removed from V and 4 bases from J, the gap between germline ends came to 8 bases. CDR1 and CDR2 (germline): LNHNV, YYDKDF (reference sequence).

This rearrangement joins TRBV6-1 to TRBJ2-7; TRBD1 matches at 10 bases. The CDR3 has 16 residues. The germline V gene encodes CDR1 MNHNS and CDR2 SASEGT. With 4 bases clipped from V and 2 bases from J, the junction kept 8 bases outside the gene matches. This CDR3 is CASSGDRDRGTYEQYF. Here the CDR3 DNA reads TGTGCCAGCAGTGGGGACCGGGACAGGGGCACCTACGAGCAGTACTTC.

The rearrangement joins TRBV27 to TRBJ1-4, with D perhaps TRBD1 (5 bases). The CDR3 covers 13 residues. Between the trimmed V and J ends, which lost 6 bases and 4 bases, there was a span of 9 bases. In germline, CDR1 is MNHEY, CDR2 SMNVEV (reference sequence). CDR3 loop: CASRDIGNEKLFF. CDR3 nucleotide sequence: TGTGCCAGCAGGGACATCGGTAATGAAAAACTGTTTTTT.